This entry concerns a single TCR beta chain. Antigen: not known. The record originates from a study of T cells in Graves' hyperthyroidism and ophthalmopathy. Whole-study results and caveats: Among thyroid clonotypes expanded above 0.001, most also appeared in blood.

RNA transcripts provided the source from which TCR beta CDR3 regions were amplified. TCR CDR3 underwent first-round RT-PCR with the HTBI primer set. TCRdb re-derived calls from the multiplex PCR reads in MiXCR, one entry per CDR3 protein. The sample has fewer than 400,000 distinct CDR3 sequences; roughly 15% are singletons. The specimen was blood. The receptor comes from a man aged 25-45 years with Graves' hyperthyroidism.

CDR3 residues: CASSHPGHQTEAFF. In DNA, the CDR3 is TGTGCCAGCAGCCACCCGGGACATCAGACTGAAGCTTTCTTT. The chain is built from TRBV7-2 and TRBJ1-1; tentative D call: TRBD1 (6 bases). Germline values: CDR1 SGHTA, CDR2 FQGNSA. The CDR3 runs 14 residues. V lost 5 bases and J lost 5, with 15 bases in between.